These T cell receptor beta chains were read from a single sample in a study of graft-versus-host responses after intestinal transplantation. Which antigens these TCRs recognize remains unknown. Profiling relied on immunoSEQ multiplex PCR, and the TCRdb table lists in-frame clones only, not all of them. The sample comprises 150,000 or so clones, over 90% of which are singletons, and about 0.2% rests with the top ten. The sequenced sample was unstimulated CD4+ T cells sorted from spleen or lymph node cells, obtained before intestinal transplant. These receptor sequences come from a human donor who received an intestinal transplant. Each CDR3 is given with its conserved first and last residue. The D gene is left open where the match is weak. Some rows have no size entry. The others give once, few or many, or a class for an expanded clone.

j_call clone_size v_call d_call cdr3_aa cdr3_nt
TRBJ2-3 . TRBV27 . CASSPYPITDTQYF TGTGCCAGCAGTCCATACCCGATCACAGATACGCAGTATTTT
TRBJ2-4 . TRBV5-4 TRBD2 CASSLELAGGYQYF TGTGCCAGCAGCTTGGAACTAGCGGGGGGATATCAGTACTTC
TRBJ2-1 . TRBV29-1 . CSVDQTSYNEQFF TGCAGCGTTGACCAGACCAGCTACAATGAGCAGTTCTTC
TRBJ1-2 . TRBV2 . CASSTWSRGGNDGYTF TGTGCCAGCAGTACCTGGTCTCGGGGGGGGAACGATGGCTACACCTTC
TRBJ2-7 . TRBV27 . CASSPDSTPYEQYF TGTGCCAGCAGTCCGGACAGCACCCCCTACGAGCAGTACTTC
TRBJ1-5 . TRBV30 TRBD1 CAWSLTAGGQPQHF TGTGCCTGGAGTCTAACGGCAGGGGGGCAGCCCCAGCATTTT
TRBJ2-7 . TRBV30 . CAWSPPGLPRGEQYF TGTGCCTGGAGCCCCCCCGGACTACCCCGGGGGGAGCAGTACTTC
TRBJ2-1 . TRBV7-3 . CASSLIGGAYNEQFF TGTGCCAGCAGCTTAATAGGGGGGGCCTACAATGAGCAGTTCTTC
TRBJ1-6 . TRBV18 . CASSNQGLEGSPLHF TGTGCCAGCTCGAATCAGGGACTGGAGGGTTCACCCCTCCACTTT
TRBJ2-6 once TRBV19 . CASSIDPGHYFSGANVLTF TGTGCCAGTAGTATAGATCCGGGACATTATTTCTCTGGGGCCAACGTCCTGACTTTC
TRBJ2-3 once TRBV7-2 TRBD2 CASSLGPGGDTQYF TGTGCCAGCAGCTTAGGCCCGGGAGGAGATACGCAGTATTTT
TRBJ2-2 . TRBV27 . CASSRGLGPHGTGELFF TGTGCCAGCAGTAGAGGACTCGGGCCCCACGGCACCGGGGAGCTGTTTTTT
TRBJ2-5 . TRBV2 . CASRRGFQETQYF TGTGCCAGCAGGCGGGGCTTTCAAGAGACCCAGTACTTC
TRBJ2-1 . TRBV11-2 . CASSLERQTPQFF TGTGCCAGCAGCTTAGAGCGTCAGACGCCGCAGTTCTTC
TRBJ1-2 . TRBV7-2 TRBD1 CASSAAGQATDGYTF TGTGCCAGCAGCGCCGCGGGACAGGCAACAGATGGCTACACCTTC
TRBJ2-1 . TRBV5-4 TRBD2 CASSLVAGGFIEQFF TGTGCCAGCAGCTTGGTAGCGGGAGGTTTTATTGAGCAGTTCTTC
TRBJ1-6 . TRBV9 TRBD1 CASSVGDRNSPLHF TGTGCCAGCAGCGTAGGGGACAGGAATTCACCCCTCCACTTT
TRBJ2-1 . TRBV5-6 . CASSFGSYAPLDEQFF TGTGCCAGCAGCTTTGGGTCCTACGCGCCGCTTGATGAGCAGTTCTTC
TRBJ2-5 . TRBV13 TRBD2 CASSRDYERETQYF TGTGCCAGCAGCCGGGACTATGAACGAGAGACCCAGTACTTC
TRBJ1-1 . TRBV9 . CASSVEGSEAWAEAFF TGTGCCAGCAGCGTAGAGGGCAGCGAGGCTTGGGCTGAAGCTTTCTTT
TRBJ2-6 . TRBV19 . CASSGKTGEPSYSSGANVLTF TGTGCCAGTAGTGGCAAGACAGGCGAACCGTCATATAGCTCTGGGGCCAACGTCCTGACTTTC
TRBJ2-5 . TRBV28 TRBD1 CASSLNPGQSHQETQYF TGTGCCAGCAGTTTGAATCCGGGACAGAGCCACCAAGAGACCCAGTACTTC
TRBJ2-5 . TRBV28 TRBD2 CASGLLAGGPEEQYF TGTGCCAGCGGTCTACTAGCGGGAGGGCCGGAAGAGCAGTACTTC
TRBJ2-1 . TRBV10-3 TRBD2 CAIDRVGTSGYNEQFF TGTGCCATTGACAGGGTAGGAACTAGCGGGTACAATGAGCAGTTCTTC
TRBJ2-6 . TRBV27 . CASSLYRATGANVLTF TGTGCCAGCAGTTTATATCGGGCCACTGGGGCCAACGTCCTGACTTTC
TRBJ2-7 . TRBV27 . CASSSRQATLSYEQYF TGTGCCAGCAGCTCTCGGCAGGCCACTCTCTCCTACGAGCAGTACTTC
TRBJ1-3 . TRBV7-8 TRBD1 CASSLEAQGARNTIYF TGTGCCAGCAGCTTAGAGGCCCAGGGGGCGAGAAACACCATATATTTT
TRBJ2-3 . TRBV9 . CASSARTDTQYF TGTGCCAGCAGCGCTAGAACAGATACGCAGTATTTT
TRBJ2-5 . TRBV28 . CATRPSGRKQETQYF TGTGCCACCCGGCCCAGTGGACGTAAACAAGAGACCCAGTACTTC
TRBJ2-2 . TRBV7-2 . CASSLALGGELFF TGTGCCAGCAGCTTAGCGCTGGGCGGGGAGCTGTTTTTT
TRBJ2-1 . TRBV28 . CASSSPSSHGDEQFF TGTGCCAGCAGTTCTCCGTCTAGTCACGGGGATGAGCAGTTCTTC
TRBJ2-2 . TRBV28 . CASSFFGPPNTGELFF TGTGCCAGCAGTTTTTTCGGCCCACCGAACACCGGGGAGCTGTTTTTT
TRBJ2-3 . TRBV9 TRBD2 CASSVALGRGTDTQYF TGTGCCAGCAGCGTAGCTCTCGGGAGGGGCACAGATACGCAGTATTTT
TRBJ2-1 once TRBV7-2 TRBD2 CASSLVGTSGTNEQFF TGTGCCAGCAGCTTAGTGGGGACTAGCGGGACCAATGAGCAGTTCTTC